Each of the 32 T cell receptor beta chains below was sequenced from the same sample in a study of shared clonotypes between healthy human individuals. Measured with immunoSEQ multiplex PCR; TCRdb has only the in-frame clones, and not every one. The table lists 2 million to 3 million clones, more than 85% of them singletons. The sequencing input was naive CD4+ T cells from PBMCs. Subset reported: CD45RA+ positively selected. These receptors were taken from a young man in good health. Some clones in this sample may be carry-over from other donors' samples.

The chain is built from TRBV19 and TRBJ2-1; D might be TRBD1 (6 bases). Germline loops: CDR1 LNHDA, CDR2 SQIVND (reference sequence). The length of the CDR3 is 14 residues. Between the trimmed V and J ends, which lost 7 bases and 5 bases, there was a span of 15 bases. The CDR3 here is CASTSQGLNNEQFF. Here the CDR3 DNA reads TGTGCCAGTACGAGCCAGGGGCTTAACAATGAGCAGTTCTTC.

This clone was seen a single time. The chain is built from TRBV5-6 and TRBJ1-4; maybe TRBD1 (6 bases). V shed 4 bases and J shed 5 bases, with 18 bases lying between them. Germline CDR1 is SGHDT and CDR2 is YYEEEE. The CDR3 sequence is 16 residues long. CDR3 nucleotide sequence: TGTGCCAGCAGCGAGGCCGTTGGACAGAAAAATGAAAAACTGTTTTTT. This encodes CASSEAVGQKNEKLFF.

The chain is built from TRBV2 and TRBJ1-5; D uncertain. Germline values: CDR1 SNHLY, CDR2 FYNNEI. V gave up 3 bases and J gave up 4 bases, with 7 bases separating them. The CDR3 covers 13 residues. The CDR3: CASSEERNQPQHF. The DNA of the CDR3 is TGTGCCAGCAGTGAGGAAAGAAATCAGCCCCAGCATTTT.

This clone was recorded a few times. The identical CDR3 is also encoded by other nucleotide sequences in the sample. The chain links TRBV27 to TRBJ1-2; no clear D gene. Trimming took 2 bases from V and 2 from J, leaving 6 bases between them. Germline V gives CDR1 MNHEY, CDR2 SMNVEV (reference sequence). The CDR3 contains 13 residues. The CDR3 sequence: CASSLGGNYGYTF. DNA for the CDR3: TGTGCCAGCAGTTTAGGAGGGAACTATGGCTACACCTTC.

This clone appeared a single time. The rearrangement uses TRBV11-2 and TRBJ2-7, with 7 bases matching TRBD1. V dropped 3 bases and J dropped 2; count of bases not matched to a gene: 4. In germline, CDR1 is SGHAT, CDR2 FQNNGV. The length of the CDR3 is 14 residues. In DNA, the CDR3 is TGTGCCAGCAGCTTGACAGGGAGCCCCTACGAGCAGTACTTC. It encodes CASSLTGSPYEQYF. Full variable domain (remainder filled in from reference TRBV11-2 and TRBJ2-7): EAGVAQSPRYKIIEKRQSVAFWCNPISGHATLYWYQQILGQGPKLLIQFQNNGVVDDSQLPKDRFSAERLKGVDSTLKIQPAKLEDSAVYLCASSLTGSPYEQYFGPGTRLTVT.

In its sample, this clone was seen a few times. The genes are TRBV10-1 and TRBJ1-1; no clear D gene. Germline loops: CDR1 WNHNN, CDR2 SYGVQD (reference sequence). V lost 2 bases and J lost 0, with 4 bases in between. The CDR3 covers 13 residues. The CDR3 nucleotides read TGCGCCAGCAGTGAGAACATGAACACTGAAGCTTTCTTT. This codes for CASSENMNTEAFF.

The gene calls are TRBV9 and TRBJ1-5; 7 positions match TRBD1. CDR1 and CDR2 from the germline V gene are SGDLS and YYNGEE. The length of the CDR3 is 14 residues. V shed 3 bases and J 3 bases; nucleotides not matched to a gene: 3. CDR3: CASSADRANQPQHF. As DNA, the CDR3 is TGTGCCAGCAGCGCCGACAGGGCCAATCAGCCCCAGCATTTT.

Concerning this clone itself: Other DNA variants within this sample encode the same CDR3. The chain combines TRBV7-9 with TRBJ1-1; D is undetermined. The CDR3 sequence is 13 residues long. Trimming stripped 3 bases from V and 1 base from J, with 6 bases between. Germline lookup yields CDR1 SEHNR and CDR2 FQNEAQ (reference sequence). The CDR3 DNA reads as TGTGCCAGCAGCTTTTCGCAGAACACTGAAGCTTTCTTT. Protein product: CASSFSQNTEAFF.

In this sample, this clone turned up once. This same CDR3 is encoded by further DNA sequences in the sample. The rearrangement links TRBV5-1 to TRBJ1-2; no definite D call. CDR3 length: 12 residues. V dropped 0 bases and J dropped 8 bases, with 8 bases sitting between them. Germline CDR1 and CDR2: SGHRS and YFSETQ. CDR3 amino acids: CASSLEVGGYTF. The CDR3 bases are TGCGCCAGCAGCTTGGAGGTCGGGGGCTACACCTTC.

The J gene is TRBJ2-5, the V gene TRBV29-1; 9 bases align to TRBD2. The V segment lost 7 bases and the J segment 9 bases; nucleotides outside the gene matches: 15. The CDR3 is 14 amino acids. Germline-derived CDR1 and CDR2 are SQVTM and ANQGSEA. The CDR3 loop reads CSAQTSGSPGAQYF. CDR3 in DNA: TGCAGCGCCCAGACTAGCGGATCTCCGGGGGCCCAGTACTTC.

The chain joins TRBV25-1 to TRBJ1-1; D may be TRBD1 (5 bases). The CDR3 loop spans 15 amino acids. Trimming pared 5 bases from V and 1 base from J, leaving 14 bases between. CDR1 and CDR2 (germline): MGHDK, SYGVNS. The chain's CDR3 is CASSWAGKTNTEAFF. CDR3 in DNA: TGTGCCAGCAGTTGGGCAGGGAAGACGAACACTGAAGCTTTCTTT.

The chain combines TRBV28 with TRBJ1-1; weak D call: TRBD1 (6 bases). Trimming shortened V by 4 bases and J by 3 bases, and 18 bases separated the two germline ends. Germline V gene sequence: CDR1 MDHEN, CDR2 SYDVKM. This CDR3 spans 16 amino acids. Written as DNA, the CDR3 is TGTGCCAGCAGTTCCCCAGCCAGGGGCGCCTACACTGAAGCTTTCTTT. Its protein is CASSSPARGAYTEAFF.

This clone was recorded a few times. This sample includes further DNA sequences coding for the same CDR3. V gene TRBV7-9 combines with J gene TRBJ2-6; no clear D. V lost 0 bases and J lost 0, with 0 bases in between. Germline CDR1 and CDR2: SEHNR and FQNEAQ (reference sequence). The CDR3 spans 14 residues. The CDR3 DNA reads TGTGCCAGCAGCTTAGCCTCTGGGGCCAACGTCCTGACTTTC. Residues: CASSLASGANVLTF.

The CDR3 reads CASSSARWGLAGESHETQYF. CDR3 nucleotide sequence: TGTGCCAGCAGTTCCGCCAGATGGGGACTAGCGGGAGAAAGCCACGAGACCCAGTACTTC. V gene TRBV27 combines with J gene TRBJ2-5, with 14 bases matching TRBD2. The CDR3 is 20 residues long. V dropped 4 bases and J dropped 5; count of bases not matched to a gene: 18. CDR1 MNHEY and CDR2 SMNVEV come from the germline V gene (reference sequence).

The table lists this clone with a count of one. The chain joins TRBV7-3 to TRBJ2-7, with D tentatively TRBD1 (6 bases). The V and J ends lost 3 bases and 1 base respectively, with 10 bases between them. Germline values: CDR1 SGHTA, CDR2 FQGTGA. CDR3 size: 14 residues. Here the CDR3 DNA reads TGTGCCAGCAGCTTCTCAGACAGGTCCTACGAGCAGTACTTC. It specifies CASSFSDRSYEQYF.

This sequence joins TRBV7-6 and TRBJ2-1, with unresolved D. V dropped 5 bases and J dropped 10 bases, with 15 bases sitting between them. The CDR3 length is 13 residues. CDR1 and CDR2 from the germline V gene are SGHVS and FNYEAQ. Written as DNA, the CDR3 is TGTGCCAGCAGCCCAAGCCAGCATTCGGAGCAGTTCTTC. Encoded protein: CASSPSQHSEQFF.

V is TRBV19 and J is TRBJ1-3, with TRBD1 matching over 7 bases. The CDR3 totals 17 residues. J gave up 2 bases and V 4 bases, and 11 bases lay outside the gene matches. Germline CDR1 is LNHDA and CDR2 is SQIVND (reference sequence). The CDR3 reads CASSKEKRGLPGNTIYF. In nucleotides, the CDR3 is TGTGCCAGTAGTAAGGAGAAAAGGGGGCTGCCTGGAAACACCATATATTTT.

The chain couples TRBV2 to TRBJ2-7; 12 bases align to TRBD2. Germline trimming cut 6 bases from V and 7 bases from J; bases unmatched to any gene: 13. The V gene's germline CDR1 is SNHLY and CDR2 FYNNEI. This CDR3 region has 16 residues. The CDR3 DNA is TGTGCCAGCAGACGGTCGGGACTAGCGGGTTTGGGGGAGCAGTACTTC. This gives the protein CASRRSGLAGLGEQYF.

The chain is built from TRBV7-2 and TRBJ2-7, with D possibly matching TRBD2 (7 bases). This CDR3 region has 16 residues. Germline CDR1 and CDR2: SGHTA and FQGNSA. With 3 bases removed from V and 2 bases from J, the gap between germline ends came to 17 bases. The DNA of the CDR3 is TGTGCCAGCAGCTTCCGTGCGGGGGACAAACCCTACGAGCAGTACTTC. This codes for CASSFRAGDKPYEQYF.

The rearrangement uses TRBV28 and TRBJ1-1; maybe TRBD1 (5 bases). The CDR3 totals 16 residues. Germline assignment: CDR1 MDHEN and CDR2 SYDVKM. V lost 5 bases to trimming and J lost 4 bases, with 20 bases between them. The CDR3 coding sequence is TGTGCCAGCAGTCGCGCGGGGGGTACAATTACCACTGAAGCTTTCTTT. The encoded protein is CASSRAGGTITTEAFF. Using reference TRBV28 and TRBJ1-1 for the parts outside the CDR3, the full variable domain is DVKVTQSSRYLVKRTGEKVFLECVQDMDHENMFWYRQDPGLGLRLIYFSYDVKMKEKGDIPEGYSVSREKKERFSLILESASTNQTSMYLCASSRAGGTITTEAFFGQGTRLTVV.

Remarks on this clone: The same CDR3 arises from other DNA sequences in this sample as well. The rearrangement links TRBV28 to TRBJ1-5, with D unclear. The CDR3 runs 12 residues. Germline CDR1 MDHEN, CDR2 SYDVKM. V was pared by 5 bases and J by 7 bases, with 9 bases between. CDR3 loop: CASSLAGQPQHF. In nucleotides, the CDR3 is TGTGCCAGCAGTCTAGCGGGACAGCCCCAGCATTTT. Full variable domain (remainder filled in from reference TRBV28 and TRBJ1-5): DVKVTQSSRYLVKRTGEKVFLECVQDMDHENMFWYRQDPGLGLRLIYFSYDVKMKEKGDIPEGYSVSREKKERFSLILESASTNQTSMYLCASSLAGQPQHFGDGTRLSIL.

The gene calls are TRBV7-9 and TRBJ2-7, with 9 bases fitting TRBD2. This CDR3 has 18 amino acids. Trimming cost V 1 base and J 2 bases; bases outside gene matches: 12. Germline V lookup: CDR1 SEHNR, CDR2 FQNEAQ (reference sequence). CDR3 protein: CASSLGSQRLAETYEQYF. The CDR3 nucleotides are TGTGCCAGCAGCTTAGGGTCACAACGACTAGCGGAAACCTACGAGCAGTACTTC.

This clone came up a few times. The V and J genes are TRBV4-1 and TRBJ1-3; D is undetermined. The CDR3 length is 14 residues. Trimming took off 3 bases at V and 6 bases at J, with 12 bases between the two ends. Germline lookup yields CDR1 MGHRA and CDR2 YSYEKL. The CDR3 DNA reads as TGCGCCAGCAGCCAGCCTCTTCTTGAAAACACCATATATTTT. Translated, it gives CASSQPLLENTIYF.

For this clone: This sample also contains other DNA sequences that code for the same CDR3. The chain couples TRBV19 to TRBJ2-2, with D possibly TRBD1 on 6 matching bases. Germline V CDR1 and CDR2: LNHDA, SQIVND (reference sequence). CDR3 size: 15 residues. V lost 1 base and J lost 1, with 7 bases in between. Written as DNA, the CDR3 is TGTGCCAGTAGTATAGGACAGGTGAACACCGGGGAGCTGTTTTTT. Amino acid sequence: CASSIGQVNTGELFF.

The gene calls are TRBV7-2 and TRBJ2-1, with 14 bases matching TRBD2. Germline V gene lookup returns CDR1 SGHTA and CDR2 FQGNSA. After removal of 1 base from V and 7 bases from J, the junction contained 6 bases not matched to a gene. This CDR3 has 17 amino acids. CDR3 in DNA: TGTGCCAGCAGCTTAGTTGGGACTAGCGGGAGCTTAAATGAGCAGTTCTTC. Translation: CASSLVGTSGSLNEQFF.

V gene TRBV15 combines with J gene TRBJ1-2; 9 positions agree with TRBD1. The V and J ends lost 0 bases and 2 bases, in that order; junction bases with no gene match: 7. Germline V gene data show CDR1 as LNHNV and CDR2 as YYDKDF (reference sequence). CDR3 size: 17 residues. The CDR3 bases are TGTGCCACCAGCAGAGATAGGGGGACAGGGATGAACTATGGCTACACCTTC. Encoded protein: CATSRDRGTGMNYGYTF.

The chain employs TRBV28 and TRBJ1-2; D not resolved. Germline V gives CDR1 MDHEN, CDR2 SYDVKM. The CDR3 spans 11 residues. The ends were cut back, 8 bases at V and 4 bases at J, with 8 bases in the middle. The CDR3 sequence is CASGPIYGYTF. As DNA, the CDR3 is TGTGCCAGCGGCCCGATCTATGGCTACACCTTC.

The chain couples TRBV28 to TRBJ1-3; D might be TRBD1 (5 bases). CDR3 length: 11 residues. V gave up 8 bases and J gave up 8 bases, with 10 bases separating them. Per germline, CDR1 MDHEN and CDR2 SYDVKM. CDR3 bases: TGTGCCAGCGCCGGGGCGTACACCATATATTTT. Its protein product is CASAGAYTIYF. The whole variable domain, filled in from reference TRBV28 and TRBJ1-3, reads DVKVTQSSRYLVKRTGEKVFLECVQDMDHENMFWYRQDPGLGLRLIYFSYDVKMKEKGDIPEGYSVSREKKERFSLILESASTNQTSMYLCASAGAYTIYFGEGSWLTVV.

This chain connects TRBV28 to TRBJ1-1; 9 bases agree with TRBD1. The CDR3 totals 13 residues. Germline CDR1 reads MDHEN; CDR2 reads SYDVKM. The CDR3 region has the DNA TGTTCCATAACAGGGGGCTCGAACACTGAAGCTTTCTTT. This codes for CSITGGSNTEAFF.

The genes are TRBV5-6 and TRBJ2-7; 16 nucleotides align to TRBD2. With V trimmed by 4 bases and J by 7 bases, 8 bases remained unmatched. CDR1 is SGHDT, CDR2 YYEEEE, per germline. The CDR3 length is 16 residues. CDR3 nucleotide sequence: TGTGCCAGCAGCCCCGGGACTAGCGGGAGGGCGGGAGAGCAGTACTTC. It translates to CASSPGTSGRAGEQYF.

This rearrangement joins TRBV18 to TRBJ2-1; D gene ambiguous. Trimming stripped 3 bases from V and 13 bases from J, with 13 bases between. This CDR3 contains 12 residues. Per the germline V gene, CDR1 is KGHSH and CDR2 is LQKENI. The CDR3: CASSPTGQEQFF. DNA for the CDR3: TGTGCCAGCTCACCCACGGGTCAGGAACAGTTCTTC.

CDR3 in DNA: TGTGCCAGCTCACAGACAGTCCAGAACACTGAAGCTTTCTTT. It encodes CASSQTVQNTEAFF. This rearrangement joins TRBV18 to TRBJ1-1, with D tentatively TRBD1 (5 bases). Germline CDR1 is KGHSH and CDR2 is LQKENI. V was shortened by 4 bases and J by 1 base, with 10 bases between the two germline ends. This CDR3 comprises 14 residues.